The rows below give T cell receptor beta chains drawn from one sample of a study of cytomegalovirus exposure and HLA in healthy donors. TCRdb's copy holds only in-frame clones and misses some; the assay was immunoSEQ multiplex PCR. This table holds over 95,000 clones, about 78% found once. Sequencing input: PBMCs. The origin of the receptors is a young woman in good health and CMV-seropositive. CDR3s include the opening cysteine and the closing phenylalanine or tryptophan. Each record gives: V gene, clone size, D gene, J gene, CDR3 protein, CDR3 DNA. D genes are given only for firm matches. Clone size is not always given. Where it is, it says once, few, many or a class for expanded clones.

TRBV9	NA	TRBD1	TRBJ1-1	CASSLRTGTEAFF	TGTGCCAGCAGCCTCCGGACAGGGACGGAAGCTTTCTTT
TRBV15	NA	TRBD1	TRBJ2-7	CATSTRTGSLYEQYF	TGTGCCACCAGCACTAGGACAGGGAGCCTTTACGAGCAGTACTTC
TRBV11-3	NA	NA	TRBJ1-2	CASSLAGVGGYTF	TGTGCCAGCAGCTTAGCAGGGGTTGGTGGCTACACCTTC
TRBV6-1	NA	NA	TRBJ2-3	CASSEGGGRTDTQYF	TGTGCCAGCAGTGAAGGAGGGGGACGCACAGATACGCAGTATTTT
TRBV5-6	NA	NA	TRBJ1-2	CASSFMVPGQIDGYTF	TGTGCCAGCAGCTTTATGGTCCCAGGACAGATTGACGGCTACACCTTC
TRBV11-3	NA	TRBD2	TRBJ2-7	CASSRGWNSGSDEQYF	TGTGCCAGCAGCCGAGGTTGGAATAGCGGGAGCGACGAGCAGTACTTC
TRBV6-5	once	NA	TRBJ2-4	CASTQKQGSRNIQYF	TGTGCCAGCACCCAAAAACAGGGTTCAAGAAACATTCAGTACTTC
TRBV7-9	NA	NA	TRBJ2-7	CASSPRVYEQYF	TGTGCCAGCAGCCCTCGGGTGTACGAGCAGTACTTC
TRBV6-6	NA	TRBD1	TRBJ2-5	CASSPDRGPPNF	TGTGCCAGCAGTCCGGACAGGGGGCCTCCAAACTTC
TRBV9	once	NA	TRBJ2-2	CVSSVAGMNTGELFF	TGTGTCAGCAGCGTTGCAGGTATGAACACCGGGGAGCTGTTTTTT
TRBV7-9	NA	NA	TRBJ1-1	CASSPGFGTEAFF	TGTGCCAGCAGCCCAGGTTTTGGCACTGAAGCTTTCTTT
TRBV5-5	NA	TRBD1	TRBJ2-2	CASTLRTGDTGELFF	TGTGCCAGCACCCTTCGGACAGGGGATACCGGGGAGCTGTTTTTT
TRBV21-1	few	NA	TRBJ2-3	CASNRDSQTTDTQYF	TGTGCCAGCAACCGGGACAGCCAAACAACAGATACGCAGTATTTT
TRBV7-9	NA	NA	TRBJ2-7	CSSSFEGGEQYF	TGTTCCAGCAGCTTCGAAGGCGGGGAGCAGTACTTC
TRBV10-2	NA	NA	TRBJ1-1	CASSPQGNTEAFF	TGCGCCAGCAGTCCGCAGGGCAACACTGAAGCTTTCTTT